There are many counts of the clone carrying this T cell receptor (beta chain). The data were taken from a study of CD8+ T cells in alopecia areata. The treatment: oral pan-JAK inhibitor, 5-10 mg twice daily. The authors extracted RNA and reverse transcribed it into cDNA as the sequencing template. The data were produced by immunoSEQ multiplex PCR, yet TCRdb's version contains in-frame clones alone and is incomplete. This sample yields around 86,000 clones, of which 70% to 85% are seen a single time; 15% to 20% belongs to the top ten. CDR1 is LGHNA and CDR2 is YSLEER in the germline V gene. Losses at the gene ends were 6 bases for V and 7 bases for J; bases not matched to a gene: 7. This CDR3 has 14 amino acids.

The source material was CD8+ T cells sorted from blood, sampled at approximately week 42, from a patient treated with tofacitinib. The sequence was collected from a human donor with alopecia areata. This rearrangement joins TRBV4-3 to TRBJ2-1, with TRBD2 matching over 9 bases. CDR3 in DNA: TGCGCCAGCAGTTTTAGCGGGGGAGGAAATGAGCAGTTCTTC. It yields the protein CASSFSGGGNEQFF.